This T cell receptor (beta chain) derives from a study of blood T cell repertoires in COVID-19. TCRdb's table, derived via immunoSEQ multiplex PCR, lists solely in-frame clones and lacks some. This sample yields some 200,000 clones, of which around four fifths are seen a single time; roughly 15% belongs to the top ten. V was pared by 3 bases and J by 8 bases, with 16 bases between. The germline V gene encodes CDR1 WSHSY and CDR2 SAAADI. The CDR3 has 15 residues. The receptor was derived from a woman in her 70s with COVID-19, enrolled during active disease. The sequencing input was peripheral blood. The chain links TRBV10-2 to TRBJ1-4; perhaps TRBD1 as D (5 bases). The DNA of the CDR3 is TGCGCCAGCAGTGACCCGCGGAGGGGTGGCGAAAAACTGTTTTTT. Protein sequence: CASSDPRRGGEKLFF.